This T cell receptor beta chain was profiled in a study of cytomegalovirus exposure and HLA in healthy donors. Study-wide points: Analysis performed later showed TCR beta chains linked to HLA being more clonally expanded than equally common others. The presence/absence work took it that sequencing depth was about the same across donors.

Trimming cost V 5 bases and J 4 bases, with 8 bases left between them. Germline lookup yields CDR1 GTSNPN and CDR2 SVGIG (reference sequence). CDR3 length: 11 amino acids. Notes on this clone: Its specificity is unknown.

The study ran its PCR with 60 Vbeta and 13 Jbeta primers. TCRdb keeps only in-frame clones here, not all; method: immunoSEQ multiplex PCR. The table records about 100,000 clones, less than 80% of them present only once. This chain joins TRBV30 and TRBJ1-2; D remains unclear. The clonotype comes from a man in his forties in good health and CMV-seronegative. Sequenced sample: PBMCs. CDR3 loop: CAWGLIYGYTF. The DNA for the CDR3 is TGTGCCTGGGGGCTTATCTATGGCTACACCTTC.